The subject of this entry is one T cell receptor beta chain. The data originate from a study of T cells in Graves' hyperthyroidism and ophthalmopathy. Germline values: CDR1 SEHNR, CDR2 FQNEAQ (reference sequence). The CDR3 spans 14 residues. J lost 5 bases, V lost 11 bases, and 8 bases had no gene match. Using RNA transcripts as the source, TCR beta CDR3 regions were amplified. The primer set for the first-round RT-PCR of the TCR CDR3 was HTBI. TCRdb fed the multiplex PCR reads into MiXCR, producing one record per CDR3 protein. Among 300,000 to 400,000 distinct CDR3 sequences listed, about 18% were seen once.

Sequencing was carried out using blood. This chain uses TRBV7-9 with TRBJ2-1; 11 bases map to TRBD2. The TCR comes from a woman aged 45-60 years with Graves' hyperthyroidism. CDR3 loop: CAAAGTSGHNEQFF. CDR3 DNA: TGTGCCGCCGCCGGGACTAGCGGTCACAATGAGCAGTTCTTC.